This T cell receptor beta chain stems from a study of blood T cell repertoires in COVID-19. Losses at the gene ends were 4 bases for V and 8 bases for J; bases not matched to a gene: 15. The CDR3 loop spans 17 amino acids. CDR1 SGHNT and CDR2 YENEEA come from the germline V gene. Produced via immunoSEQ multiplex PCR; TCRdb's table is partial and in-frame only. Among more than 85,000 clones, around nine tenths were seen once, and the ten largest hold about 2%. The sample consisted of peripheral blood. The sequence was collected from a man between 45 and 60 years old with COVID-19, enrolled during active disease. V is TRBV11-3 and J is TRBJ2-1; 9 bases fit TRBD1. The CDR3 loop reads CASSSRVGTGTGDEQFF. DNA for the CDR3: TGTGCCAGCAGCTCCCGGGTTGGGACAGGGACGGGGGATGAGCAGTTCTTC.